The 18 T cell receptor beta chains below all came from one sample that was sequenced in a study of T cells expressing NK-cell markers. Each CDR3 protein gets one entry in TCRdb, which reprocessed the 5' RACE reads and gives no DNA. The sample shows about 430,000 distinct CDR3 sequences, and roughly 1.4% sits with its ten largest clones. The sample consisted of blood T cells: a sorted CD56 or NKG2C T cell subset, CD4+ or CD8+ T cells, or bulk PBMC T cells (not recorded which). Receptors originate from a woman between 50 and 59 years old in good health.

V and J are TRBV5-1 and TRBJ2-6. CDR1 and CDR2 (germline): SGHRS, YFSETQ. CDR3 size: 17 residues. The CDR3 sequence is CASSLVPKVSGANVLTF.

The chain employs TRBV11-2 and TRBJ1-4; TCRdb lists TRBD1, though no DNA is available to test this call. The CDR3 contains 16 residues. The germline gives CDR1 SGHAT, CDR2 FQNNGV. This chain's CDR3 is CASSLGGQGGGEKLFF.

This chain links TRBV2 with TRBJ2-1; absent DNA, TCRdb's TRBD1 call cannot be checked. The CDR3 loop spans 13 amino acids. The V gene's germline CDR1 is SNHLY and CDR2 FYNNEI. Here the CDR3 reads CASRTGLSNEQFF.

The chain joins TRBV5-1 to TRBJ2-7; TCRdb reports TRBD2, a call that lacks DNA to check it against. This CDR3 has 16 residues. Per germline, CDR1 SGHRS and CDR2 YFSETQ. CDR3 in amino acids: CASSLAEGRGLTEQYF.

The genes are TRBV20-1 and TRBJ2-1; the TCRdb D gene call, TRBD2, has no DNA to confirm it. CDR3 length: 17 amino acids. CDR1 and CDR2 (germline): DFQATT, SNEGSKA (reference sequence). The chain's CDR3 is CSAGTSGRMVPYNEQFF.

The rearrangement uses TRBV28 and TRBJ1-1. CDR1 and CDR2 (germline): MDHEN, SYDVKM. This CDR3 is 15 amino acids long. The CDR3 reads CASTPEGPVVTEAFF. The full variable domain, rest sourced from reference TRBV28 and TRBJ1-1, is DVKVTQSSRYLVKRTGEKVFLECVQDMDHENMFWYRQDPGLGLRLIYFSYDVKMKEKGDIPEGYSVSREKKERFSLILESASTNQTSMYLCASTPEGPVVTEAFFGQGTRLTVV.

This chain links TRBV20-1 with TRBJ2-1; TCRdb gives TRBD2 as the D gene, but with no DNA this cannot be confirmed. This CDR3 has 15 residues. The germline CDR1 and CDR2 sequences are DFQATT and SNEGSKA (reference sequence). The chain's CDR3 is CSARGGVEGRFEQFF.

The V call is TRBV12-3 or TRBV12-4, the J call TRBJ2-1; TCRdb designates TRBD1, a call that cannot be tested without DNA. The CDR3 runs 11 residues. This chain's CDR3 is CASRGTVQQFF.

The chain combines TRBV3-1 with TRBJ1-1. Germline V CDR1 and CDR2: LGHDT, YNNKEL (reference sequence). This CDR3 has 14 residues. The CDR3 loop is CASSFNRRVAEAFF. The variable domain in full, with the rest retrieved from reference TRBV3-1 and TRBJ1-1, is DTAVSQTPKYLVTQMGNDKSIKCEQNLGHDTMYWYKQDSKKFLKIMFSYNNKELIINETVPNRFSPKSPDKAHLNLHINSLELGDSAVYFCASSFNRRVAEAFFGQGTRLTVV.

The chain links TRBV29-1 to TRBJ2-1; the TRBD2 assignment by TCRdb is unverifiable without DNA. The CDR3 is made up of 14 amino acids. Germline CDR1 SQVTM, CDR2 ANQGSEA. The CDR3 loop reads CSVEVAGVYNEQFF.

The chain joins TRBV10-3 to TRBJ2-1; the TRBD2 assignment by TCRdb is unverifiable without DNA. In germline, CDR1 is ENHRY, CDR2 SYGVKD. The CDR3 spans 18 residues. CDR3 sequence: CAISLAGGPPPGRNEQFF.

The chain recombines TRBV12-3 or TRBV12-4 with TRBJ1-2; TCRdb calls TRBD1, which cannot be checked without DNA. This CDR3 region has 15 residues. The CDR3 sequence: CASSFNPGTGNGYTF.

This rearrangement joins TRBV5-1 to TRBJ1-1; there is no DNA to check the TCRdb D call of TRBD1. CDR1 is SGHRS and CDR2 is YFSETQ in the germline V gene. This CDR3 spans 18 amino acids. Here the CDR3 reads CASSPIPGTGGMNTEAFF.

This chain connects TRBV6-5 to TRBJ2-3; TCRdb designates TRBD1, a call that cannot be tested without DNA. Looked up from germline, CDR1 is MNHEY and CDR2 is SVGAGI. The CDR3 extends over 19 amino acids. The CDR3 reads CASSYSGLIGTGGTDTQYF.

The chain links TRBV12-3 or TRBV12-4 to TRBJ2-3; TCRdb selects TRBD2, and the lack of DNA leaves this call unchecked. The CDR3 runs to 15 residues. The CDR3: CASSLRTTPTDTQYF.

This chain connects TRBV12-3 or TRBV12-4 to TRBJ2-6; TCRdb gives TRBD2 as the D gene, but with no DNA this cannot be confirmed. The CDR3 runs 17 residues. CDR3 in amino acids: CASSPGLSGSGANVLTF.

This chain's CDR3 is CASSGGTSQPQHF. The chain recombines TRBV9 with TRBJ1-5; without DNA, the TCRdb call of TRBD1 cannot be checked. This CDR3 region has 13 residues. Germline-derived CDR1 and CDR2 are SGDLS and YYNGEE.

CDR3 residues: CASSLSPGRPMGQFF. The chain is built from TRBV5-1 and TRBJ2-1; TCRdb lists TRBD1, though no DNA is available to test this call. Germline CDR1 is SGHRS and CDR2 is YFSETQ. CDR3 length: 15 amino acids.